These 14 T cell receptor beta chains share one sample of origin, sequenced in a study of blood T cell repertoires in COVID-19. Only in-frame clones appear in the TCRdb table, and some are missing; sequencing was by immunoSEQ multiplex PCR. The table records hundreds of thousands of clones, around 87% of them present only once. Sequenced input: peripheral blood. The source is a woman aged 40 to 50 who had recovered from COVID-19.

The chain employs TRBV29-1 and TRBJ1-6; TRBD1 matches 10 bases. J lost 10 bases, V lost 7 bases, and 7 bases had no gene match. Per the germline V gene, CDR1 is SQVTM and CDR2 is ANQGSEA. This CDR3 has 13 amino acids. CDR3: CSGPTGGASPLHF. DNA of the CDR3: TGCAGCGGCCCGACAGGGGGCGCATCACCCCTCCACTTT.

The rearrangement uses TRBV28 and TRBJ2-7, with 9 bases matching TRBD1. The J segment lost 4 bases and the V segment lost 4 bases, leaving 5 bases of the junction unmatched. CDR1 and CDR2 (germline): MDHEN, SYDVKM. The CDR3 runs to 14 residues. The CDR3 reads CASSSSGTGYEQYF. The CDR3 nucleotides are TGTGCCAGCAGTTCTTCCGGGACAGGGTACGAGCAGTACTTC.

The chain is built from TRBV1 and TRBJ2-7; the D call TRBD2 from the table was never checked on the DNA. TRBV1 is described as a pseudogene. CDR3 length: 15 residues. Here the CDR3 reads CTSSQGLASSYEQYF. The DNA for the CDR3 is TGCACCAGCAGCCAAGGATTAGCGTCGTCCTACGAGCAGTACTTC.

This clone was recorded once. The chain combines TRBV27 with TRBJ1-1; 7 nucleotides agree with TRBD1. The ends lost 6 bases at V and 1 base at J; junction bases unmatched: 2. CDR1 MNHEY and CDR2 SMNVEV come from the germline V gene (reference sequence). CDR3 length equals 13 residues. CDR3 bases: TGTGCCAGCAGGACAGGGCGGAACACTGAAGCTTTCTTT. Its protein product is CASRTGRNTEAFF.

The chain employs TRBV11-3 and TRBJ1-1; perhaps TRBD1 as D (6 bases). Trimming removed 5 bases at V and 5 bases at J, with 18 bases between. The germline CDR1 and CDR2 sequences are SGHNT and YENEEA. The CDR3 is 15 amino acids. Here the CDR3 DNA reads TGTGCCAGCAGCCTCGCGGGGGGCGCAGGAACTGAAGCTTTCTTT. Encoded protein: CASSLAGGAGTEAFF.

The gene calls are TRBV5-4 and TRBJ2-3; 9 bases match TRBD2. V lost 4 bases, J lost 0 bases, and 3 bases stayed unmatched. Per the germline V gene, CDR1 is SGHNT and CDR2 is YYREEE (reference sequence). This CDR3 has 15 residues. CDR3 protein: CASSLAGLSTDTQYF. CDR3 bases: TGTGCCAGCAGCCTAGCGGGGCTTAGCACAGATACGCAGTATTTT.

The V and J genes are TRBV6-5 and TRBJ2-1, with D possibly being TRBD2 (5 bases). Germline V gene sequence: CDR1 MNHEY, CDR2 SVGAGI. CDR3 length: 15 residues. Between the trimmed V and J ends, which lost 6 bases and 4 bases, there was a span of 16 bases. CDR3 sequence: CASRSEAGGYNEQFF. Written as DNA, the CDR3 is TGTGCCAGCAGATCGGAGGCCGGCGGATACAATGAGCAGTTCTTC.

This rearrangement joins TRBV5-6 to TRBJ2-5; 9 bases agree with TRBD1. This CDR3 comprises 14 residues. Unmatched junction bases numbered 7, after V lost 3 bases and J lost 7 bases. The V gene's germline CDR1 is SGHDT and CDR2 YYEEEE. The DNA of the CDR3 is TGTGCCAGCAGCTCGACGGGACAGGGCGGGACCCAGTACTTC. Its protein is CASSSTGQGGTQYF.

V is TRBV12-3 or TRBV12-4 and J is TRBJ2-1; D perhaps matches TRBD2 (5 bases). Trimming shortened V by 6 bases and J by 4 bases, and 10 bases separated the two germline ends. The CDR3 consists of 13 residues. The CDR3 nucleotides are TGTGCCAGCAGCACCGGGAATTACAATGAGCAGTTCTTC. Amino acids: CASSTGNYNEQFF.

The gene calls are TRBV9 and TRBJ1-1, with 8 bases matching TRBD1. The CDR3 length is 12 residues. J lost 6 bases, V lost 7 bases, and 5 bases had no gene match. Germline CDR1 reads SGDLS; CDR2 reads YYNGEE. CDR3 loop: CASGAGGSEAFF. The CDR3 DNA reads as TGTGCCAGCGGGGCAGGGGGCTCTGAAGCTTTCTTT.

The rearrangement joins TRBV4-2 to TRBJ2-1, with 7 bases lining up with TRBD2. The V and J ends lost 4 bases and 7 bases, in that order; junction bases with no gene match: 7. The CDR3 runs 14 residues. Germline assignment: CDR1 LGHNA and CDR2 YNFKEQ. The CDR3 nucleotides read TGTGCCAGCAGCCGAACTAGCGAATATAATGAGCAGTTCTTC. Its protein product is CASSRTSEYNEQFF.

The gene calls are TRBV18 and TRBJ2-7; 7 positions match TRBD1. The CDR3 runs to 14 residues. The germline gives CDR1 KGHSH, CDR2 LQKENI. The V and J ends lost 5 bases and 3 bases, in that order; junction bases with no gene match: 7. The CDR3 bases are TGTGCCAGCTCATCCGGGACAGCAAACTACGAGCAGTACTTC. It translates to CASSSGTANYEQYF.

Turning to this clone: Mismatch with germline at one junction end may stem from a read error. J is TRBJ2-4 and V is TRBV11-2, with 8 positions matching TRBD2. Germline assignment: CDR1 SGHAT and CDR2 FQNNGV. CDR3 size: 17 residues. CDR3 nucleotides: TGTGCCAGCAGCTATCCCCGGGAGGGGCGAGCCAAAAGCATTCAGTACTTC. Translating it yields CASSYPREGRAKSIQYF.

The rearrangement joins TRBV19 to TRBJ1-1; TRBD1 might be the D (5 bases). The germline V gene encodes CDR1 LNHDA and CDR2 SQIVND (reference sequence). V lost 7 bases to trimming and J lost 0 bases, with 18 bases between them. CDR3 length equals 16 residues. CDR3: CASTLRRRGVNTEAFF. The CDR3 DNA reads TGTGCCAGTACCCTAAGGAGGAGGGGAGTGAACACTGAAGCTTTCTTT.